The clone carrying this T cell receptor beta chain was counted between two and nine times. The record originates from a study of patients and donors after allogeneic stem cell transplantation. V lost 9 bases to trimming and J lost 5 bases; unmatched junction nucleotides: 13. This CDR3 is 16 amino acids long. Per germline, CDR1 LNHDA and CDR2 SQIVND (reference sequence). TCRdb re-called the RT-PCR reads with MiXCR, one entry per CDR3 protein. This sample carries roughly 960,000 distinct CDR3 sequences, 15% to 20% of them seen once, and the ten largest clones take 5% to 7.5%. The chain recombines TRBV19 with TRBJ2-5; 12 positions agree with TRBD1. The sample consisted of blood, either unsorted or a sorted T cell fraction (not recorded which). The clonotype originates from a human donor who was either an allogeneic HSCT recipient or a stem cell or donor lymphocyte infusion donor (not recorded which). It is not recorded whose cells these are; they may come from a transplant donor. For the CDR3, the DNA is TGTGCCAGCCGATCTCGGGGACAGGGGGCGAGGGAGACCCAGTACTTC. Its protein is CASRSRGQGARETQYF.